This note documents a single TCR beta chain sequence. The source of the sample is a study of shared clonotypes between healthy human individuals. The CDR3 totals 13 residues. CDR1 SEHNR and CDR2 FQNEAQ come from the germline V gene (reference sequence). The J segment lost 5 bases and the V segment lost 5 bases, leaving 4 bases of the junction unmatched. Sequencing was performed with immunoSEQ multiplex PCR; in TCRdb, only in-frame clones are kept and a portion is missing. The sample yields nearly 1,000,000 clones, about three quarters seen once. The clonotype comes from a man aged 18 to 29 in good health. The chain links TRBV7-9 to TRBJ2-3, with 7 bases aligning to TRBD1. The sequencing input was memory CD4+ T cells sorted from blood. The subset was: CD45RA-negative fraction. CDR3 residues: CASSQRGQDTQYF. The CDR3, as DNA: TGTGCCAGCAGCCAAAGGGGGCAAGATACGCAGTATTTT.